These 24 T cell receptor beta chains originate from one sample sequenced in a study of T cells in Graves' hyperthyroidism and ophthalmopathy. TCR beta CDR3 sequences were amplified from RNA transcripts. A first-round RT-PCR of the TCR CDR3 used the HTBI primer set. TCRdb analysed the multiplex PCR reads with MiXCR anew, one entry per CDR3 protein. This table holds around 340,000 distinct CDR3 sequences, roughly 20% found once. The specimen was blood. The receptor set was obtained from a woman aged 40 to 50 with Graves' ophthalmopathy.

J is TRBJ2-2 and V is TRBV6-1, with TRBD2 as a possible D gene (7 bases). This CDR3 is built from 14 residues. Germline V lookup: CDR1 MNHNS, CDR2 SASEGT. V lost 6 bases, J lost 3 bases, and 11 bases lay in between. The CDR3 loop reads CASRAGQYTGELFF. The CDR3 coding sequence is TGTGCCAGCAGAGCGGGACAATACACCGGGGAGCTGTTTTTT.

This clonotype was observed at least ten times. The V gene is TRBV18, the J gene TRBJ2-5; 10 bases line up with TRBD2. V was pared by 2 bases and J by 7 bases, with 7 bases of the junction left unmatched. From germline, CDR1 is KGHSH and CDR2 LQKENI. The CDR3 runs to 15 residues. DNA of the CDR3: TGTGCCAGCTCACCAGATAGCGGGAGGTCCACGACCCAGTACTTC. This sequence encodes CASSPDSGRSTTQYF.

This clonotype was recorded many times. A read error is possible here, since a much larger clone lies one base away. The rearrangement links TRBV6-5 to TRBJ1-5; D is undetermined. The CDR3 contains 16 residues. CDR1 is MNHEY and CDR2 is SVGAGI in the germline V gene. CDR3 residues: CASSYPSWQVNRPQHF. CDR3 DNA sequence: TGTGCCAGCAGTTACCCCTCCTGGCAGGTTAATCGGCCCCAGCATTTT.

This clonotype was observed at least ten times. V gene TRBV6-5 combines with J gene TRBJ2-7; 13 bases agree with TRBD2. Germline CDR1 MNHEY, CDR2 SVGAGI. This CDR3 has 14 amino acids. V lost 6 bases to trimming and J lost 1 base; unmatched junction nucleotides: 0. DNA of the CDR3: TGTGCCAGCAGGACTAGCGGGAGGTCCTACGAGCAGTACTTC. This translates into CASRTSGRSYEQYF.

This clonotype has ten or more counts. CDR3 sequence reads: CSVEGEAGNIQYF. CDR3 sequence (DNA): TGCAGCGTTGAGGGCGAGGCGGGGAACATTCAGTACTTC. V gene TRBV29-1 combines with J gene TRBJ2-4; tentatively, D is TRBD2 (6 bases). V lost 3 bases to trimming and J lost 7 bases, with 13 bases between them. The germline CDR1 and CDR2 sequences are SQVTM and ANQGSEA. This CDR3 is built from 13 residues.

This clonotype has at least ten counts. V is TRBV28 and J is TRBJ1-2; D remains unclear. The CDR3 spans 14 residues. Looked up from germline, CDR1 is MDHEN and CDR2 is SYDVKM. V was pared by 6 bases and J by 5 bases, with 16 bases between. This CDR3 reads CASRVVSDGYGYTF. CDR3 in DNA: TGTGCCAGCAGGGTGGTCAGCGACGGATATGGCTACACCTTC.

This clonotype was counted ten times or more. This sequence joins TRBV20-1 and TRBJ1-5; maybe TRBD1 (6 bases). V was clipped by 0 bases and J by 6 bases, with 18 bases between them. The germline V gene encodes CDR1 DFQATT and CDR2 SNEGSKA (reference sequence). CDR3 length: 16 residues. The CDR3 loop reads CSARDSGTTHGQPQHF. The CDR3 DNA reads TGCAGTGCTAGAGATTCCGGGACAACTCACGGTCAGCCCCAGCATTTT.

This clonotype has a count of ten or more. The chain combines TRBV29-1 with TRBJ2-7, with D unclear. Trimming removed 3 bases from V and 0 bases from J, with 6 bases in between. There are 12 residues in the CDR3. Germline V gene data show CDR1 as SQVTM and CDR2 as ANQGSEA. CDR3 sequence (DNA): TGCAGCGTTGATGTCAGCTCCTACGAGCAGTACTTC. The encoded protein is CSVDVSSYEQYF.

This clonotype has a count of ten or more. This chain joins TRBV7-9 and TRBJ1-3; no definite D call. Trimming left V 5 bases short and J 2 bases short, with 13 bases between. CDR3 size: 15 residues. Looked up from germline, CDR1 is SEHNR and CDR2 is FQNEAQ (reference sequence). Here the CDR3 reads CASSRGGEPGNTIYF. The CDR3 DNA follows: TGTGCCAGCAGCCGAGGCGGAGAACCTGGAAACACCATATATTTT.

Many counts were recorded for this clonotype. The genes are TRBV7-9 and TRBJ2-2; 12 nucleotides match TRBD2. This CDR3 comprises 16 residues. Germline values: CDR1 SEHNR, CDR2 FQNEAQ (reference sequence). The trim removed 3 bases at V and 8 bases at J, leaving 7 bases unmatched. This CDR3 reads CASSFEGLAGPGELFF. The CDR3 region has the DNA TGTGCCAGCAGCTTCGAGGGACTAGCGGGTCCAGGGGAGCTGTTTTTT.

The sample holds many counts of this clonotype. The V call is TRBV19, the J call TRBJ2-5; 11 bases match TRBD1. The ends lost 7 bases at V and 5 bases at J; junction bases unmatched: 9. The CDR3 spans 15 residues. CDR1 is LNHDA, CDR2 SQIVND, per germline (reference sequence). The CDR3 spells CASKLGGTGGETQYF. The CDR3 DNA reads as TGTGCCAGTAAATTGGGCGGGACAGGGGGTGAGACCCAGTACTTC. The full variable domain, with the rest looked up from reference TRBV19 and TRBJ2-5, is DGGITQSPKYLFRKEGQNVTLSCEQNLNHDAMYWYRQDPGQGLRLIYYSQIVNDFQKGDIAEGYSVSREKKESFPLTVTSAQKNPTAFYLCASKLGGTGGETQYFGPGTRLLVL.

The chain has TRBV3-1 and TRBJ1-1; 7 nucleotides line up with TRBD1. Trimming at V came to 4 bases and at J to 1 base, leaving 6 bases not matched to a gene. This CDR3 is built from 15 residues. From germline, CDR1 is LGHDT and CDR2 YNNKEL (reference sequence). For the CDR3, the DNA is TGTGCCAGCAGCCCGGAGGGGGCGAGGAACACTGAAGCTTTCTTT. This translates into CASSPEGARNTEAFF.

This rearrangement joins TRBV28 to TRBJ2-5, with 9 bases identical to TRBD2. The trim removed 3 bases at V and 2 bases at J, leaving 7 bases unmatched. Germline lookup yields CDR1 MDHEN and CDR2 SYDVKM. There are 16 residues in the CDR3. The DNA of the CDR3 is TGTGCCAGCAGTTTGGCTAGCGGGGCGGGACAAGAGACCCAGTACTTC. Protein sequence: CASSLASGAGQETQYF. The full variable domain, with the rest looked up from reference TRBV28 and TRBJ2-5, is DVKVTQSSRYLVKRTGEKVFLECVQDMDHENMFWYRQDPGLGLRLIYFSYDVKMKEKGDIPEGYSVSREKKERFSLILESASTNQTSMYLCASSLASGAGQETQYFGPGTRLLVL.

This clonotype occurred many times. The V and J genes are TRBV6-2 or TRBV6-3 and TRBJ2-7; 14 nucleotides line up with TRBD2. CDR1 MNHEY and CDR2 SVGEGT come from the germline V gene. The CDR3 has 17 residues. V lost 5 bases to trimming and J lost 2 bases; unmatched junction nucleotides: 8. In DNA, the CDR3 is TGTGCCAGCAGTCCCGGACTAGCGGGAGGCGCCCCCTACGAGCAGTACTTC. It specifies CASSPGLAGGAPYEQYF.

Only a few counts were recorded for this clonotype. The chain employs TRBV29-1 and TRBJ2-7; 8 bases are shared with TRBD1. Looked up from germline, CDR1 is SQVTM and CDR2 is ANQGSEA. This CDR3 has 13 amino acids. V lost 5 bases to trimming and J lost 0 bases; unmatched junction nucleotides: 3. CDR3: CSVQGANSYEQYF. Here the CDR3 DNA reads TGCAGCGTTCAGGGGGCGAACTCCTACGAGCAGTACTTC.

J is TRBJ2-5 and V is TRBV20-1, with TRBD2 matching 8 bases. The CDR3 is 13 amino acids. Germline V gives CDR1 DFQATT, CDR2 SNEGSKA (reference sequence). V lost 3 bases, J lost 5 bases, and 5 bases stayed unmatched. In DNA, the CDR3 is TGCAGTGCTAGTTGGCGGGGGGCGGAGACCCAGTACTTC. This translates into CSASWRGAETQYF.

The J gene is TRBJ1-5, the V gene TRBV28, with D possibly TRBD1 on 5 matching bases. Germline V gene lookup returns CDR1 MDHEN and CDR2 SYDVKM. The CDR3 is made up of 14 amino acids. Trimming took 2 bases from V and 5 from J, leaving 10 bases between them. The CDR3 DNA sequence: TGTGCCAGCAGTTTAAGGTGGGGGGATCAGCCCCAGCATTTT. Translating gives CASSLRWGDQPQHF.

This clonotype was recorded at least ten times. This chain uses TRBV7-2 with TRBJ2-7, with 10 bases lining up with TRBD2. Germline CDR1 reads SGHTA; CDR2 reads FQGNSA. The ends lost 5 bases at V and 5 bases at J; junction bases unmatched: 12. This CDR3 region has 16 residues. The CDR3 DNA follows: TGTGCCAGCAGCCGTAATTCCGGGACTAGCGCGAACGAGCAGTACTTC. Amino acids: CASSRNSGTSANEQYF.

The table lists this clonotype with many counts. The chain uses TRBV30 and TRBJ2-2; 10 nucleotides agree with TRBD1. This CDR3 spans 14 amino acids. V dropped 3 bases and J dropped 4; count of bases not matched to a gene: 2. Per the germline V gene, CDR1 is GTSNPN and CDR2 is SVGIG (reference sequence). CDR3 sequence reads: CAWRRTGGTGELFF. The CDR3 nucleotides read TGTGCCTGGAGAAGGACAGGGGGCACCGGGGAGCTGTTTTTT. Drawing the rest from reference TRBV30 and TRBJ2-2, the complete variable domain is SQTIHQWPATLVQPVGSPLSLECTVEGTSNPNLYWYRQAAGRGLQLLFYSVGIGQISSEVPQNLSASRPQDRQFILSSKKLLLSDSGFYLCAWRRTGGTGELFFGEGSRLTVL.

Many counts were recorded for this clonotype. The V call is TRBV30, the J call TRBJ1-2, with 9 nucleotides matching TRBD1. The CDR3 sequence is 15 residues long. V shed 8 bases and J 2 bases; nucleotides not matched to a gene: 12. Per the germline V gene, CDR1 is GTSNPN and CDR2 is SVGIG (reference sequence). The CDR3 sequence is CAAWDREKGNYGYTF. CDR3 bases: TGTGCCGCATGGGACAGGGAAAAAGGAAACTATGGCTACACCTTC.

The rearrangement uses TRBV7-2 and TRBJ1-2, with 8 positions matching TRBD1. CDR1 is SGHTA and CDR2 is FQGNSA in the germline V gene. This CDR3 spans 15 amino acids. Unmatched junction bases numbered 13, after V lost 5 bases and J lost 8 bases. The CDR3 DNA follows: TGTGCCAGCAGCCTAGGGGTCGGACAGGGTGGCGGCTACACCTTC. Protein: CASSLGVGQGGGYTF.

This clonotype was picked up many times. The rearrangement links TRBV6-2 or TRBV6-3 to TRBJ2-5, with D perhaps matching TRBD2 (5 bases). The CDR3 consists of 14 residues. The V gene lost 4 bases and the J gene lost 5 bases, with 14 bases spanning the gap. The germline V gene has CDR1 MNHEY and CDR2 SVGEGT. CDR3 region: CASSSGIPWETQYF. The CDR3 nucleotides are TGTGCCAGCAGTTCGGGGATTCCCTGGGAGACCCAGTACTTC.

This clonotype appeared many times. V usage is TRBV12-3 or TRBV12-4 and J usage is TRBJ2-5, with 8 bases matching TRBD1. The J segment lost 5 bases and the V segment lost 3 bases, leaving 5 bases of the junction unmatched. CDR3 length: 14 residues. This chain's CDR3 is CASSFAGGSETQYF. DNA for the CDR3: TGTGCCAGCAGTTTTGCAGGGGGCTCGGAGACCCAGTACTTC.

The CDR3 reads CASTQAGLGYGYTF. The CDR3 DNA sequence: TGTGCCAGCACCCAGGCAGGGCTGGGCTATGGCTACACCTTC. The chain carries TRBV6-2 or TRBV6-3 and TRBJ1-2, with TRBD1 as a possible D gene (5 bases). In germline, CDR1 is MNHEY, CDR2 SVGEGT. The V and J ends lost 7 bases and 4 bases respectively, with 16 bases between them. The CDR3 sequence is 14 residues long.